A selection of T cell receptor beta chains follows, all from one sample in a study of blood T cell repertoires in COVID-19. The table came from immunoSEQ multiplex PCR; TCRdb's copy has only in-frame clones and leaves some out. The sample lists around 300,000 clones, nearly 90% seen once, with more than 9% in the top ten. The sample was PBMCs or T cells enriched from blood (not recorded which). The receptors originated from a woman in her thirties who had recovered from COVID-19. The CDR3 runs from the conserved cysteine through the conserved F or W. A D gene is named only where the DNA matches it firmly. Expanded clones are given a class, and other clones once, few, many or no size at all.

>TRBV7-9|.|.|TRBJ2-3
CASSLAAGPGTDTQYF
TGTGCCAGCAGCTTAGCGGCGGGACCGGGGACAGATACGCAGTATTTT
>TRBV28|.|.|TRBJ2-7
CASTRNGGPKYEQYF
TGTGCCAGCACCCGGAACGGAGGGCCTAAATACGAGCAGTACTTC
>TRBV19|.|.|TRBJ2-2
CASSILGGPGELFF
TGTGCCAGTAGTATCTTGGGGGGTCCCGGGGAGCTGTTTTTT
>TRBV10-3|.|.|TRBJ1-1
CAISDPNLNTEAFF
TGTGCCATCAGTGACCCAAACTTGAACACTGAAGCTTTCTTT
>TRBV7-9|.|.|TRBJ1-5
CASSHGTGGGGNQPQHF
TGTGCCAGCAGCCACGGAACAGGAGGAGGGGGCAATCAGCCCCAGCATTTT
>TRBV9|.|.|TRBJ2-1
CASSRQGGYYSYNEQFF
TGTGCCAGCAGCAGACAGGGAGGCTATTACTCCTACAATGAGCAGTTCTTC
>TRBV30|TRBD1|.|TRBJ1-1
CAWSVFGTGPENTEAFF
TGTGCCTGGAGTGTATTTGGGACAGGGCCAGAGAACACTGAAGCTTTCTTT
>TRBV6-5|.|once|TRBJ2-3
CASSQRTDTQYF
TGTGCCAGCAGCCAACGGACAGATACGCAGTATTTT
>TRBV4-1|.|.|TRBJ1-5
CASSQEVSAGFGQPQHF
TGCGCCAGCAGCCAGGAAGTAAGCGCGGGTTTCGGTCAGCCCCAGCATTTT
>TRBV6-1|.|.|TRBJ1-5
CASSERWGVGPQHF
TGTGCCAGCAGTGAACGATGGGGGGTCGGGCCCCAGCATTTT
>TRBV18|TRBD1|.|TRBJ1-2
CASSLDREYGYTF
TGTGCCAGCTCTCTCGACAGGGAGTATGGCTACACCTTC
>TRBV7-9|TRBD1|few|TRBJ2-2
CASTSGTDNTGELFF
TGTGCCAGCACCTCCGGGACAGATAACACCGGGGAGCTGTTTTTT
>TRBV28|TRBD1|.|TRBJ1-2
CASSQGDYGYTF
TGTGCCAGCAGTCAGGGGGACTATGGCTACACCTTC
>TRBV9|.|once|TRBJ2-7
CASRPPGAGETGEQYF
TGTGCCAGCAGACCTCCCGGGGCGGGAGAAACAGGGGAGCAGTACTTC
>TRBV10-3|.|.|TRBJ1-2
CAISKLTNYGYTF
TGTGCCATCAGTAAACTAACTAACTATGGCTACACCTTC
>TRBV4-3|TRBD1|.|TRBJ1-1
CASSLGQARDEAFF
TGCGCCAGCAGCCTGGGACAGGCGAGAGATGAAGCTTTCTTT
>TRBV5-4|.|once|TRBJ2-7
CASSLQGISYEQYF
TGTGCCAGCAGCTTGCAGGGGATCTCCTACGAGCAGTACTTC
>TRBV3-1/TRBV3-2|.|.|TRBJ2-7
CASSQASSGQTREQYF
TGTGCCAGCAGCCAAGCCTCGTCAGGACAGACCCGCGAGCAGTACTTC
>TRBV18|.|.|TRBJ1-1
CASSPATEMNTEAFF
TGTGCCAGCTCACCGGCGACAGAGATGAACACTGAAGCTTTCTTT
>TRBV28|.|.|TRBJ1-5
CASSPRRGANQPQHF
TGTGCCAGCAGTCCCCGGAGGGGCGCGAATCAGCCCCAGCATTTT
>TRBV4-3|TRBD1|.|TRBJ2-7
CASSQDPGTGWYEQYF
TGCGCCAGCAGCCAAGACCCTGGGACAGGGTGGTACGAGCAGTACTTC
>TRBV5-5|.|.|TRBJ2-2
CASSLTTQNTGELFF
TGTGCCAGCAGCTTGACCACACAGAACACCGGGGAGCTGTTTTTT
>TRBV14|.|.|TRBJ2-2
CASRLAGGTGELFF
TGTGCCAGCCGGCTAGCCGGAGGAACCGGGGAGCTGTTTTTT
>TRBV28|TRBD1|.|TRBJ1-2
CASRNQGGYGYTF
TGTGCCAGCAGAAATCAGGGGGGATATGGCTACACCTTC
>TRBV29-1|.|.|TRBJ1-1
CSVQGWNTEAFF
TGCAGCGTTCAGGGCTGGAACACTGAAGCTTTCTTT
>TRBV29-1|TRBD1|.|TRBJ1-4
CSVAGTGGGGEKLFF
TGCAGCGTGGCAGGGACAGGGGGCGGTGGCGAAAAACTGTTTTTT
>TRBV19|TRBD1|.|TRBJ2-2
CASKPLPGTGGTGELFF
TGTGCCAGTAAACCATTACCCGGGACAGGGGGCACCGGGGAGCTGTTTTTT
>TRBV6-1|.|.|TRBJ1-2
CASSEVQGGYTF
TGTGCCAGCAGTGAAGTCCAGGGTGGCTACACCTTC
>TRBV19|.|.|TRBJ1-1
CASSIGEGDTEAFF
TGTGCCAGTAGTATTGGAGAGGGCGACACTGAAGCTTTCTTT
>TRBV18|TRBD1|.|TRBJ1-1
CASSQGAGDRTEAFF
TGTGCCAGCTCACAGGGGGCCGGGGATCGGACTGAAGCTTTCTTT
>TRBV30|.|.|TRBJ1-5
CAWSRAGRQPQHF
TGTGCCTGGAGTAGGGCAGGGCGACAGCCCCAGCATTTT
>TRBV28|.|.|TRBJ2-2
CATLGPRGRLDTGELFF
TGTGCCACCCTAGGACCCCGGGGTCGTTTGGACACCGGGGAGCTGTTTTTT
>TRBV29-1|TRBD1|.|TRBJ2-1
CSASMGTGGYEQFF
TGCAGCGCCTCTATGGGAACAGGGGGGTATGAGCAGTTCTTC
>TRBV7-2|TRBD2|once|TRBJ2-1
CASRLAGARSGEQFF
TGTGCCAGCAGACTAGCGGGGGCCCGGAGCGGTGAGCAGTTCTTC
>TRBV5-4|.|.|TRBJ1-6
CASSLTVDNSPLHF
TGTGCCAGCAGCTTGACAGTCGATAATTCACCCCTCCACTTT
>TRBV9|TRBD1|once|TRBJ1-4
CASSVTDRGTNEKLFF
TGTGCCAGCAGCGTCACGGACAGGGGAACTAATGAAAAACTGTTTTTT
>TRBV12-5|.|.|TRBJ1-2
CASGLVGSQPGSYTF
TGTGCTAGTGGTTTGGTGGGCAGCCAACCGGGAAGCTACACCTTC
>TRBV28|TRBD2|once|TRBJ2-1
CASSLAGGLSSYNEQFF
TGTGCCAGCAGCCTAGCGGGAGGCCTCAGTTCTTACAATGAGCAGTTCTTC
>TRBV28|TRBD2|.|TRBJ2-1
CASSPLAGLNEQFF
TGTGCCAGCAGTCCACTAGCGGGACTCAATGAGCAGTTCTTC
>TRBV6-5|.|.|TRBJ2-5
CASSPTEHRKETQYF
TGTGCCAGCAGCCCAACGGAGCACAGGAAAGAGACCCAGTACTTC
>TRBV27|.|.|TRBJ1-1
CASSPAQGNTEAFF
TGTGCCAGCAGTCCCGCCCAGGGGAACACTGAAGCTTTCTTT
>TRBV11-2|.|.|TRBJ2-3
CASSPIRFRLGESTDTQYF
TGTGCCAGCAGCCCAATAAGATTTCGACTAGGGGAGAGCACAGATACGCAGTATTTT
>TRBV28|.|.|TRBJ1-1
CASSSGRAEAFF
TGTGCCAGCAGTTCCGGCAGGGCTGAAGCTTTCTTT
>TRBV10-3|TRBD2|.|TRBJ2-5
CAIGGTSGQETQYF
TGTGCCATCGGGGGGACTAGCGGCCAAGAGACCCAGTACTTC
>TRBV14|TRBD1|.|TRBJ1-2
CASSQERSGQRGYTF
TGTGCCAGCAGCCAAGAGCGATCGGGACAGCGAGGCTACACCTTC
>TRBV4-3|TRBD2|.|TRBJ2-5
CASSQRGLAGLFQETQYF
TGCGCCAGCAGCCAACGGGGACTAGCGGGACTATTCCAAGAGACCCAGTACTTC
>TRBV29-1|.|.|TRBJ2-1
CSVPGSRSYNEQFF
TGCAGCGTACCCGGGAGTAGGTCCTACAATGAGCAGTTCTTC
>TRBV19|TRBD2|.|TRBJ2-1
CASTVTLAGIGNEQFF
TGTGCCAGTACAGTTACCCTAGCGGGAATTGGTAATGAGCAGTTCTTC
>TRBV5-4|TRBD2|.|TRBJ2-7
CASSFGGTSGTYEQYF
TGTGCCAGCAGCTTCGGGGGGACTAGCGGGACCTACGAGCAGTACTTC
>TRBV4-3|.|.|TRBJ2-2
CASSQGPRANTGELFF
TGCGCCAGCAGCCAAGGTCCTCGGGCGAACACCGGGGAGCTGTTTTTT
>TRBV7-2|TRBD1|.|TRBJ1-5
CASSLGQGSNQPQHF
TGTGCCAGCAGCTTAGGACAGGGGAGCAATCAGCCCCAGCATTTT
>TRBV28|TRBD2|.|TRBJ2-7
CASSTPRTSRYEQYF
TGTGCCAGCAGTACCCCCCGGACTAGTCGGTACGAGCAGTACTTC
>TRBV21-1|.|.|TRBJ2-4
CASSKGGPPGRNIQYF
TGTGCCAGCAGCAAAGGAGGCCCCCCTGGGAGAAACATTCAGTACTTC
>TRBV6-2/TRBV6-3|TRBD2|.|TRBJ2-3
CASSYSSGRAATDTQYF
TGTGCCAGCAGTTACTCTAGCGGGAGGGCGGCCACAGATACGCAGTATTTT
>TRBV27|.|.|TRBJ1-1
CASSFRDRTEAFF
TGTGCCAGCAGTTTCAGGGATAGGACTGAAGCTTTCTTT